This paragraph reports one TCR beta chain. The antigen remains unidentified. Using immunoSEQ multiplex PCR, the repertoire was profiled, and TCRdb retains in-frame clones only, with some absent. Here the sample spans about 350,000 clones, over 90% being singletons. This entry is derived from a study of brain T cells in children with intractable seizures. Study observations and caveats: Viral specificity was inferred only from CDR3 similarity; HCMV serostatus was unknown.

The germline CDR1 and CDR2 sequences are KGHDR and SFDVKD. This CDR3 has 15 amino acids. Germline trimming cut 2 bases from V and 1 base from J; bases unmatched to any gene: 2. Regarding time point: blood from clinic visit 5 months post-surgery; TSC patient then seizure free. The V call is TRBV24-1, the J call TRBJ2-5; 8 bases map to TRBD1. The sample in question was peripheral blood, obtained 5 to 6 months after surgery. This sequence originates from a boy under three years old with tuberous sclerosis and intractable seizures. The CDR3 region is CATSDWGQAQETQYF. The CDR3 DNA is TGTGCCACCAGTGATTGGGGACAGGCCCAAGAGACCCAGTACTTC.